This T cell receptor (beta chain) was sequenced during a study of neoadjuvant nivolumab and ipilimumab in lung cancer. Points from the study as a whole: TCR richness and clonality were higher in tumors than adjacent uninvolved lung.

The CDR3 covers 16 residues. V lost 6 bases and J lost 5; bases outside the gene matches: 11. The V gene's germline CDR1 is MRHNA and CDR2 SNTAGT. As regards this clone: Antigen unknown.

The protocol was immunoSEQ multiplex PCR, while the TCRdb copy is restricted to in-frame clones and leaves out a portion. There are approximately 35,000 clones in the sample; 92% occur only once, and 2.1% lies in the top ten. The chain joins TRBV6-4 to TRBJ2-2; 8 nucleotides agree with TRBD2. The TCR was taken from an adult with non-small cell lung cancer. The sequenced sample was peripheral blood, obtained after neoadjuvant nivolumab, alone or with ipilimumab, at or shortly before surgery. The CDR3 here is CASRASHGRDTGELFF. The CDR3 DNA is TGTGCCAGCAGAGCCTCCCACGGGAGGGATACCGGGGAGCTGTTTTTT.